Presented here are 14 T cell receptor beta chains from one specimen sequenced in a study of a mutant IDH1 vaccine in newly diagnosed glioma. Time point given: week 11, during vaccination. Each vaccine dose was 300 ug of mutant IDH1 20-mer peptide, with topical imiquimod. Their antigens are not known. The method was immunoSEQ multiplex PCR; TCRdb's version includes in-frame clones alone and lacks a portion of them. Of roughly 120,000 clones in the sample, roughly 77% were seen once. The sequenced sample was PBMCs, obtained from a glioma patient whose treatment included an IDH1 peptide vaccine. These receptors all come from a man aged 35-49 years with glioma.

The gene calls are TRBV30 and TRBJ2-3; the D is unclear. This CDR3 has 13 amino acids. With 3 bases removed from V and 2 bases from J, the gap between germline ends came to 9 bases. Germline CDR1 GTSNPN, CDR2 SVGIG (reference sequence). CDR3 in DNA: TGTGCCTGGAGCGTTGGAACCACAGATACGCAGTATTTT. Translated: CAWSVGTTDTQYF.

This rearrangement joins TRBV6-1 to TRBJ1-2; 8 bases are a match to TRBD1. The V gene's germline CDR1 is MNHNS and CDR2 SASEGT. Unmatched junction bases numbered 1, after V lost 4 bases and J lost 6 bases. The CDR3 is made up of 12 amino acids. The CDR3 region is CASSGQGNGYTF. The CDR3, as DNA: TGTGCCAGCAGTGGACAGGGGAATGGCTACACCTTC.

Here the CDR3 reads CASSPTGGRSGRPLHF. CDR3 in DNA: TGTGCCAGCAGCCCCACGGGAGGACGTTCCGGGCGACCCCTCCACTTT. The rearrangement joins TRBV14 to TRBJ1-6; D is unclear. Between the trimmed V and J ends, which lost 4 bases and 12 bases, there was a span of 22 bases. Germline V CDR1 and CDR2: SGHDN, FVKESK. This CDR3 comprises 16 residues.

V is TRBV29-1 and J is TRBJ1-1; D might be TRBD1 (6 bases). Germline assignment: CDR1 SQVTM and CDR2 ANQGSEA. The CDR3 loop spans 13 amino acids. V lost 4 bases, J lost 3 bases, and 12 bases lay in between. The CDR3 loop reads CSVALRGDTEAFF. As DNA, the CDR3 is TGCAGCGTTGCCCTCAGGGGTGACACTGAAGCTTTCTTT.

Written as DNA, the CDR3 is TGTGCCAGCAGCTTAGATTCAGGACAGGGCCACGAGCAGTACTTC. As protein: CASSLDSGQGHEQYF. The V gene is TRBV7-6, the J gene TRBJ2-7, with TRBD1 matching over 8 bases. V shed 1 base and J 5 bases; nucleotides not matched to a gene: 7. This CDR3 has 15 residues. From germline, CDR1 is SGHVS and CDR2 FNYEAQ.

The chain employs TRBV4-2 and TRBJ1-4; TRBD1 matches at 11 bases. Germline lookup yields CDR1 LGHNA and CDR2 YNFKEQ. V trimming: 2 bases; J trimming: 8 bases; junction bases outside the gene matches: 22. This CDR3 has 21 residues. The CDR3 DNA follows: TGTGCCAGCAGCCAAAACCCCTCCAGGCGAGGACAGGGGGCTTTTTGGGAAAAACTGTTTTTT. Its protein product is CASSQNPSRRGQGAFWEKLFF.

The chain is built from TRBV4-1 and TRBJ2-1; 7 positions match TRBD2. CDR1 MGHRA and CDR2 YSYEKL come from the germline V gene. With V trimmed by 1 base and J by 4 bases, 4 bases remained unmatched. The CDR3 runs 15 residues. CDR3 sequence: CASSQGRGGYNEQFF. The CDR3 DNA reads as TGCGCCAGCAGCCAAGGTCGCGGGGGTTACAATGAGCAGTTCTTC.

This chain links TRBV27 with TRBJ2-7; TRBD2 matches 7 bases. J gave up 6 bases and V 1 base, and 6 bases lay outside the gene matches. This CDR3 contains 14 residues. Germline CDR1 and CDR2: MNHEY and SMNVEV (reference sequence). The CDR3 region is CASSLWAGDLEQYF. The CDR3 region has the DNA TGTGCCAGCAGTTTATGGGCGGGAGACCTCGAGCAGTACTTC.

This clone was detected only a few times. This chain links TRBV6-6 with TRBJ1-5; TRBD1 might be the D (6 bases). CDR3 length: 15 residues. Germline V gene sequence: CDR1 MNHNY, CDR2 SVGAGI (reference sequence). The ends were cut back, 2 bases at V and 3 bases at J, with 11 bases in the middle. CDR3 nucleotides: TGTGCCAGCAGTTACCAGGGGATGGACAATCAGCCCCAGCATTTT. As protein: CASSYQGMDNQPQHF.

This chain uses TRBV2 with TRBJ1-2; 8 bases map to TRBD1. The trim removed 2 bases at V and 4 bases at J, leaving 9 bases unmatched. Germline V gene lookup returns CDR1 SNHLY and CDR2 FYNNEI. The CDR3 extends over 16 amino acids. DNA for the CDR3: TGTGCCAGCAGTGAAAGGTTGGCAGGGGGCGGCTATGGCTACACCTTC. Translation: CASSERLAGGGYGYTF. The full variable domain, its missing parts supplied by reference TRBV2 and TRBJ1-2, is EPEVTQTPSHQVTQMGQEVILRCVPISNHLYFYWYRQILGQKVEFLVSFYNNEISEKSEIFDDQFSVERPDGSNFTLKIRSTKLEDSAMYFCASSERLAGGGYGYTFGSGTRLTVV.

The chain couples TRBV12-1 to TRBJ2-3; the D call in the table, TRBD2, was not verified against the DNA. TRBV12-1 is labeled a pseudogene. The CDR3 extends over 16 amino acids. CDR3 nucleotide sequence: TGTGCCAGCCGAAAGACTAGCGGACCTGACACAGATACGCAGTATTTT. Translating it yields CASRKTSGPDTDTQYF.

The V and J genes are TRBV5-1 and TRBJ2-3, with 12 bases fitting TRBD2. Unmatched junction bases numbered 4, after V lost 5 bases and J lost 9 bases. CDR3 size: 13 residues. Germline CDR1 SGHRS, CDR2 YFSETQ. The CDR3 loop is CASSRLAGDTQYF. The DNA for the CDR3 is TGCGCCAGCAGTAGACTAGCGGGAGACACGCAGTATTTT.

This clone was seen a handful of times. CDR3 nucleotide sequence: TGTGCCTGGAGTGTACGCCGACAGGGGAATCAGCCCCAGCATTTT. Protein product: CAWSVRRQGNQPQHF. J is TRBJ1-5 and V is TRBV30; 8 bases fit TRBD1. J lost 4 bases, V lost 0 bases, and 5 bases had no gene match. Per germline, CDR1 GTSNPN and CDR2 SVGIG (reference sequence). The CDR3 has 15 residues.

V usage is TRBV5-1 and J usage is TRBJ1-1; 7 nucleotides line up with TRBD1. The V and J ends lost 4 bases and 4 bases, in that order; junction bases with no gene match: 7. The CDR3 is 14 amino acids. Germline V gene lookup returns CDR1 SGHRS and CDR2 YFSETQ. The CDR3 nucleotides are TGCGCCAGCAGCCTGGACAGGAGGGTCACTGAAGCTTTCTTT. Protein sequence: CASSLDRRVTEAFF.